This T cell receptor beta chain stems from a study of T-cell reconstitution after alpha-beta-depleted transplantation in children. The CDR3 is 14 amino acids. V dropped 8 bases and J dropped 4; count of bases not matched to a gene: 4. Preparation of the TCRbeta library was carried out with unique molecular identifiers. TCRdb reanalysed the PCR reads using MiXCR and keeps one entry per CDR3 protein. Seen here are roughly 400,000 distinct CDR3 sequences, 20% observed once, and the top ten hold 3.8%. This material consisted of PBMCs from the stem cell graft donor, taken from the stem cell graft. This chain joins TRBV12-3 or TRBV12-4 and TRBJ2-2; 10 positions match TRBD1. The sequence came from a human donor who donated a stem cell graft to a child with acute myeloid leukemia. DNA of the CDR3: TGTGCCAGCCGACAGGGGGCGGGCACCGGGGAGCTGTTTTTT. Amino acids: CASRQGAGTGELFF.